Shown below are 30 T cell receptor beta chains from a single sample sequenced in a study of CXCR3-negative and CXCR3-positive naive CD8 T cells. General observations from the study: CXCR3-positive naive cells carried more hydrophobic TRB CDR3s than CXCR3-negative naive cells did.

It was by 5' RACE with UMI labels that the TRB cDNA libraries were prepared. TCRdb processed the 5' RACE reads again and assigns one entry to each CDR3 protein, with no DNA. The sample includes 150,000 to 180,000 distinct CDR3 sequences. Their antigens remain unidentified. The source material was naive CXCR3+ CD8+ T cells from blood. The subset was: CD45RO-CCR7+CD27+CD95- naive CD8+ T cells expressing CXCR3 (TNR3+). These receptors came from a human donor in good health. Some clones in this sample may be carry-over from other donors' samples.

The chain uses TRBV29-1 and TRBJ1-3; absent DNA, TCRdb's TRBD1 call cannot be checked. The germline V gene encodes CDR1 SQVTM and CDR2 ANQGSEA. The CDR3 has 14 residues. CDR3 protein: CSVDEGLSGNTIYF.

The chain links TRBV29-1 to TRBJ2-7; TCRdb lists TRBD2, though no DNA is available to test this call. The CDR3 runs 16 residues. The germline gives CDR1 SQVTM, CDR2 ANQGSEA. CDR3 region: CSVDGTSGDTTYEQYF.

The chain uses TRBV2 and TRBJ2-2; TCRdb calls TRBD2, which cannot be checked without DNA. This CDR3 region has 16 residues. Germline assignment: CDR1 SNHLY and CDR2 FYNNEI. The CDR3 protein is CASRSLAGGNTGELFF.

The chain uses TRBV12-3 or TRBV12-4 and TRBJ2-7; TCRdb lists TRBD1, though no DNA is available to test this call. The CDR3 sequence is 16 residues long. This CDR3 reads CASSYEIGAPPYEQYF.

The rearrangement links TRBV5-8 to TRBJ2-5. Germline V gene sequence: CDR1 SGHTS, CDR2 YDEGEE. The length of the CDR3 is 13 residues. The CDR3 spells CASSWDSGETQYF.

The CDR3 is CASSLAAGAPLFAEYNEQFF. This rearrangement joins TRBV12-3 or TRBV12-4 to TRBJ2-1; the TCRdb call, TRBD1, lacks DNA for checking. There are 20 residues in the CDR3.

V gene TRBV20-1 combines with J gene TRBJ2-7; TCRdb calls TRBD1, which cannot be checked without DNA. Germline CDR1 is DFQATT and CDR2 is SNEGSKA (reference sequence). This CDR3 contains 16 residues. Here the CDR3 reads CSARSFAGQGPKGQYF.

J is TRBJ2-2 and V is TRBV12-3 or TRBV12-4; the D gene TCRdb calls, TRBD1, cannot be checked with no DNA. This CDR3 region has 14 residues. This chain's CDR3 is CASSSPSDTGELFF.

This rearrangement joins TRBV23-1 to TRBJ2-7. TRBV23-1 qualifies as an ORF whose function is uncertain. The CDR3 contains 12 residues. This CDR3 reads CASRPQVHEQYF.

The chain is built from TRBV9 and TRBJ2-3; absent DNA, TCRdb's TRBD1 call cannot be checked. The CDR3 spans 15 residues. The germline CDR1 and CDR2 sequences are SGDLS and YYNGEE. The CDR3 protein is CASSPPPVSTDTQYF.

The chain joins TRBV7-6 to TRBJ2-7; TCRdb proposes TRBD2, but this gene call is untestable without DNA. The CDR3 contains 15 residues. Looked up from germline, CDR1 is SGHVS and CDR2 is FNYEAQ. CDR3 sequence reads: CASSLAEGSRYEQYF. The full variable domain, its missing parts supplied by reference TRBV7-6 and TRBJ2-7, is GAGVSQSPRYKVTKRGQDVALRCDPISGHVSLYWYRQALGQGPEFLTYFNYEAQQDKSGLPNDRFSAERPEGSISTLTIQRTEQRDSAMYRCASSLAEGSRYEQYFGPGTRLTVT.

The rearrangement links TRBV7-8 to TRBJ1-5; with no DNA, the TCRdb D assignment of TRBD1 cannot be verified. Germline lookup yields CDR1 SGHVS and CDR2 FQNEAQ. The CDR3 totals 17 residues. The chain's CDR3 is CASSFGATGLGNQPQHF.

CDR3 sequence: CASSFPGTGVRYEQYF. The chain employs TRBV11-2 and TRBJ2-7; TCRdb outputs TRBD1, but without DNA this stays unchecked. The CDR3 is 16 amino acids. Germline V gene lookup returns CDR1 SGHAT and CDR2 FQNNGV.

V usage is TRBV4-3 and J usage is TRBJ2-7; TCRdb's D call, TRBD2, is unchecked because there is no DNA. The CDR3 is made up of 17 amino acids. CDR1 and CDR2 from the germline V gene are LGHNA and YSLEER. The CDR3 sequence is CASSQESGLARYYEQYF.

The CDR3 reads CASSSLRLGREVAEQYF. The chain joins TRBV7-9 to TRBJ2-7; TCRdb's D call of TRBD2 is untestable without DNA. CDR1 and CDR2 (germline): SEHNR, FQNEAQ (reference sequence). This CDR3 is built from 17 residues.

V is TRBV28 and J is TRBJ1-5; without DNA, the TCRdb call of TRBD1 cannot be checked. This CDR3 has 16 residues. Germline-derived CDR1 and CDR2 are MDHEN and SYDVKM. The CDR3 spells CASSRTGQGLNQPQHF.

The CDR3 here is CASSPAVGGGYEQYF. This chain links TRBV28 with TRBJ2-7; TCRdb names TRBD1, which stays unverified in the absence of DNA. In germline, CDR1 is MDHEN, CDR2 SYDVKM. The CDR3 extends over 15 amino acids.

The J gene is TRBJ2-3, the V gene TRBV6-2 or TRBV6-3; TCRdb's D call, TRBD2, is unchecked because there is no DNA. The CDR3 length is 16 residues. Germline V CDR1 and CDR2: MNHEY, SVGEGT. The CDR3 spells CASSYAQRGGADTQYF.

The V call is TRBV3-1, the J call TRBJ1-1; lacking DNA, the TRBD1 call made by TCRdb goes unchecked. Germline loops: CDR1 LGHDT, CDR2 YNNKEL (reference sequence). The CDR3 has 12 residues. The CDR3 is CASRGPNTEAFF.

V gene TRBV11-3 combines with J gene TRBJ2-7; the TRBD1 assignment by TCRdb is unverifiable without DNA. The length of the CDR3 is 11 residues. Germline values: CDR1 SGHNT, CDR2 YENEEA. The chain's CDR3 is CARDRHYEQYF.

The chain links TRBV19 to TRBJ2-2; TCRdb designates TRBD1, a call that cannot be tested without DNA. CDR3 length equals 15 residues. Germline V gene sequence: CDR1 LNHDA, CDR2 SQIVND (reference sequence). CDR3: CASSIVGPGTGELFF. Variable domain in full (rest from reference TRBV19 and TRBJ2-2): DGGITQSPKYLFRKEGQNVTLSCEQNLNHDAMYWYRQDPGQGLRLIYYSQIVNDFQKGDIAEGYSVSREKKESFPLTVTSAQKNPTAFYLCASSIVGPGTGELFFGEGSRLTVL.

The chain's CDR3 is CASSLFPGGEETQYF. The rearrangement uses TRBV7-9 and TRBJ2-5; lacking DNA, the TRBD1 call made by TCRdb goes unchecked. The CDR3 totals 15 residues. From germline, CDR1 is SEHNR and CDR2 FQNEAQ (reference sequence).

V usage is TRBV10-3 and J usage is TRBJ2-3; TCRdb selects TRBD2, and the lack of DNA leaves this call unchecked. The CDR3 loop spans 17 amino acids. Per the germline V gene, CDR1 is ENHRY and CDR2 is SYGVKD. The CDR3 here is CATRRPRMTSGGETQYF.

The J gene is TRBJ2-2, the V gene TRBV13. Germline CDR1 reads PRHDT; CDR2 reads FYEKMQ (reference sequence). The CDR3 sequence is 14 residues long. This CDR3 is CASSLVPGTGELFF.

V gene TRBV12-3 or TRBV12-4 combines with J gene TRBJ2-5; as DNA is missing, the TRBD2 call by TCRdb cannot be tested. The CDR3 spans 16 residues. The CDR3 sequence: CASGSGTSSYQETQYF.

The chain carries TRBV29-1 and TRBJ2-3; TCRdb returns TRBD1, unconfirmable since there is no DNA. This CDR3 region has 14 residues. CDR1 is SQVTM and CDR2 is ANQGSEA in the germline V gene. CDR3 loop: CSVEQTGLTDTQYF.

V gene TRBV25-1 combines with J gene TRBJ2-7; TCRdb proposes TRBD1, but this gene call is untestable without DNA. This CDR3 is built from 16 residues. The germline gives CDR1 MGHDK, CDR2 SYGVNS. CDR3 protein: CASSEYPLGASYEQYF.

V and J are TRBV27 and TRBJ1-2; lacking DNA, the TRBD1 call made by TCRdb goes unchecked. Germline V CDR1 and CDR2: MNHEY, SMNVEV (reference sequence). This CDR3 spans 14 amino acids. The CDR3 loop reads CARSPIQAIYGYTF.

V is TRBV6-1 and J is TRBJ2-2; TCRdb's assignment of TRBD1 cannot be checked, as there is no DNA. In germline, CDR1 is MNHNS, CDR2 SASEGT. The CDR3 extends over 16 amino acids. CDR3 region: CASSPFRDRMTGELFF.

CDR3 loop: CATSPRQGAQNEQFF. The rearrangement uses TRBV15 and TRBJ2-1; TCRdb returns TRBD1, unconfirmable since there is no DNA. This CDR3 spans 15 amino acids. Germline lookup yields CDR1 LNHNV and CDR2 YYDKDF (reference sequence).